The entry below gives a single TCR beta chain sequence along with its context. Its antigen remains unidentified. This record belongs to a study of T cell responses to AZD1222 COVID-19 vaccine. Whole-study findings and limits: An increase in Spike-specific TCR breadth and depth was observed after two AZD1222 doses. Donors were largely white British and mainly female; clonal diversity was possibly underestimated. Repertoires in all cases were sampled only once the peak T cell response had passed.

Losses at the gene ends were 0 bases for V and 5 bases for J; bases not matched to a gene: 11. The CDR3 consists of 17 residues. Germline V CDR1 and CDR2: SGHDT, YYEEEE. Clones were read by immunoSEQ multiplex PCR, and TCRdb kept only the in-frame ones, dropping some. The repertoire holds 100,000 or so clones, with about 87% as singletons. This rearrangement joins TRBV5-6 to TRBJ1-5; 7 bases line up with TRBD1. This TCR came from an adult in good health. The source material was peripheral blood, sampled on day 0 of AZD1222 vaccination. The CDR3 region is CASSLGAHLRGDQPQHF. The CDR3 DNA reads TGTGCCAGCAGCTTGGGGGCCCACCTCAGGGGGGATCAGCCCCAGCATTTT.